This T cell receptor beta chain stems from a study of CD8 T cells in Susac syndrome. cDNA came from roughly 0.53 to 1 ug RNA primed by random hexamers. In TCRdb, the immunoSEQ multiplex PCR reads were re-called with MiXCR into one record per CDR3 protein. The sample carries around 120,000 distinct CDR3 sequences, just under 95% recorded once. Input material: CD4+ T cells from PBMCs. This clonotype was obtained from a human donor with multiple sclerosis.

CDR3 coding DNA: TGTGCCAGCAGGGACAGGGGCAACTATGGCTACACCTTC. It translates to CASRDRGNYGYTF. This chain uses TRBV12-3 or TRBV12-4 with TRBJ1-2; 9 positions agree with TRBD1. This CDR3 is 13 amino acids long. The V and J ends lost 6 bases and 2 bases, in that order; junction bases with no gene match: 1.